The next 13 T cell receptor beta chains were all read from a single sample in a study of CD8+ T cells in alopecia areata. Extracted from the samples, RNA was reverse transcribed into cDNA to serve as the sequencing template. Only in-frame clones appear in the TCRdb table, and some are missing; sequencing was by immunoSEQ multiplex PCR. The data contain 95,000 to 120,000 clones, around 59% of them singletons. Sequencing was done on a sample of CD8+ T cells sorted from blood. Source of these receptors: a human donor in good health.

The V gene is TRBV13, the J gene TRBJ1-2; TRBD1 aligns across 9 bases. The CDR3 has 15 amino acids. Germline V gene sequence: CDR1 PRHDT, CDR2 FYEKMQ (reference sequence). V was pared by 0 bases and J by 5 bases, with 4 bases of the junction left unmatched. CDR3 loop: CASSLGQGALYGYTF. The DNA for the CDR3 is TGTGCCAGCAGCTTAGGACAGGGGGCCTTATATGGCTACACCTTC.

DNA for the CDR3: TGCAGCGTTGACACCCCCAACCGGGACAGCTATGGCTACACCTTC. Its translation: CSVDTPNRDSYGYTF. The rearrangement uses TRBV29-1 and TRBJ1-2; 7 bases agree with TRBD1. The CDR3 runs to 15 residues. CDR1 SQVTM and CDR2 ANQGSEA come from the germline V gene. Trimming at V came to 3 bases and at J to 4 bases, leaving 11 bases not matched to a gene.

The CDR3 protein is CASSHNREERVGELFF. The CDR3 DNA follows: TGCGCCAGCAGCCATAACAGGGAAGAGCGGGTCGGGGAGCTGTTTTTT. V and J are TRBV4-3 and TRBJ2-2; either TRBD1 or TRBD2 may fit D (6 bases each). Germline V lookup: CDR1 LGHNA, CDR2 YSLEER. The CDR3 spans 16 residues. V lost 3 bases and J 7 bases, leaving 18 bases between the germline ends.

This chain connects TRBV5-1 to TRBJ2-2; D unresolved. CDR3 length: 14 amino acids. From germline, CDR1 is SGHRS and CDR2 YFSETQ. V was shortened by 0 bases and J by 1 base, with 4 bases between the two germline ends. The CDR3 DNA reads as TGCGCCAGCAGCTTGGCCCGGAACACCGGGGAGCTGTTTTTT. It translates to CASSLARNTGELFF.

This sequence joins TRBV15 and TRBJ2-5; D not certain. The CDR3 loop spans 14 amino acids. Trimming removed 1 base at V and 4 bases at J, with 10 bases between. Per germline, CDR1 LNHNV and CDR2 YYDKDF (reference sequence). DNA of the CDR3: TGTGCCACCAGCAGAGGCCAGTCGGGAGAGACCCAGTACTTC. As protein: CATSRGQSGETQYF.

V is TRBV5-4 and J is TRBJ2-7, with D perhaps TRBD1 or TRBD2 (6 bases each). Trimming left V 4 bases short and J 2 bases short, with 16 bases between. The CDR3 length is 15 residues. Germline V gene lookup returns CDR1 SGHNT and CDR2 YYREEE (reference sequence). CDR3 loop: CASSLGPGEAYEQYF. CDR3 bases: TGTGCCAGCAGCCTTGGGCCAGGGGAGGCCTACGAGCAGTACTTC.

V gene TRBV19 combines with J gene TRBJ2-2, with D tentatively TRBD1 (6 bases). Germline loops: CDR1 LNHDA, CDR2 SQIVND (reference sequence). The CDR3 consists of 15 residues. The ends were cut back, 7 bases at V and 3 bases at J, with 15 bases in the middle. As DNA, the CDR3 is TGTGCCAGTACTAATCCAGGGGCGGACACCGGGGAGCTGTTTTTT. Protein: CASTNPGADTGELFF.

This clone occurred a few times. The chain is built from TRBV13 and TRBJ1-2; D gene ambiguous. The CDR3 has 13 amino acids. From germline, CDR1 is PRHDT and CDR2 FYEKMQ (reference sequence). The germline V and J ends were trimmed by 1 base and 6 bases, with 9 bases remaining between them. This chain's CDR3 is CASSLARADGYTF. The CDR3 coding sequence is TGTGCCAGCAGCTTAGCCCGGGCCGATGGCTACACCTTC.

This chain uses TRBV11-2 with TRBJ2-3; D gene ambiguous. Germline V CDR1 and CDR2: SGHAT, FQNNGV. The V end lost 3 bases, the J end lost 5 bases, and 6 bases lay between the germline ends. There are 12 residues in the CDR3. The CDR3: CASSFSLDTQYF. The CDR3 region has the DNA TGTGCCAGCAGCTTCTCACTAGATACGCAGTATTTT. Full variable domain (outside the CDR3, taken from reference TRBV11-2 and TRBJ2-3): EAGVAQSPRYKIIEKRQSVAFWCNPISGHATLYWYQQILGQGPKLLIQFQNNGVVDDSQLPKDRFSAERLKGVDSTLKIQPAKLEDSAVYLCASSFSLDTQYFGPGTRLTVL.

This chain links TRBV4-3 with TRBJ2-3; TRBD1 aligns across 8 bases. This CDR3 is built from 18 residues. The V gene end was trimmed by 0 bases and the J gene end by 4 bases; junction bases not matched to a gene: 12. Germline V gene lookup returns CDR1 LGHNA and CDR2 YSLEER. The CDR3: CASSQDSSGGRSPDTQYF. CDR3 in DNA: TGCGCCAGCAGCCAAGATTCTTCAGGGGGCCGTAGCCCAGATACGCAGTATTTT.

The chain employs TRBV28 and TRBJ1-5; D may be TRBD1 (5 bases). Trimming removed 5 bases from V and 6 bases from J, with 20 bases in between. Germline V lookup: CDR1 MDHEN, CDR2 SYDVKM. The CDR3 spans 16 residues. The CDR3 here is CASSPMAGPASQPQHF. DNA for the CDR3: TGTGCCAGCAGTCCCATGGCGGGGCCTGCGAGTCAGCCCCAGCATTTT.

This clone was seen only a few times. The CDR3 coding sequence is TGCAGCGTTACGGGGCATGGAGTGCCAGATACGCAGTATTTT. Translation gives CSVTGHGVPDTQYF. The chain combines TRBV29-1 with TRBJ2-3, with D possibly called TRBD1 or TRBD2 (5 bases each). V gave up 5 bases and J gave up 4 bases, with 16 bases separating them. The CDR3 contains 14 residues. The germline V gene encodes CDR1 SQVTM and CDR2 ANQGSEA.

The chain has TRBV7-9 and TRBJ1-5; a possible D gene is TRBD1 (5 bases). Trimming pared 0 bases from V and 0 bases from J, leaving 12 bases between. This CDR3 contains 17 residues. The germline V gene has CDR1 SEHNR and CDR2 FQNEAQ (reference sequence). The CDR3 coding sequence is TGTGCCAGCAGCTTAGCTCTGGGGACCTATAGCAATCAGCCCCAGCATTTT. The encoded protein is CASSLALGTYSNQPQHF.